The 23 T cell receptor beta chains below come from one sample, sequenced in a study of blood T cell repertoires in COVID-19. The repertoire was sequenced with immunoSEQ multiplex PCR; TCRdb's copy has only in-frame clones and lacks some. The sample consists of 350,000 to 550,000 clones, 75% to 90% of them appearing once. Sequencing used PBMCs or T cells enriched from blood (not recorded which). These receptors all come from a man aged 25 to 40 who had recovered from COVID-19.

The rearrangement links TRBV30 to TRBJ2-1; D gene unclear. Germline V gives CDR1 GTSNPN, CDR2 SVGIG (reference sequence). V lost 0 bases and J lost 4, with 7 bases in between. CDR3 size: 13 residues. As DNA, the CDR3 is TGTGCCTGGAGTGTACTAACTTACAATGAGCAGTTCTTC. Its translation: CAWSVLTYNEQFF.

The chain carries TRBV12-3 or TRBV12-4 and TRBJ2-5; D not resolved. The V end lost 3 bases, the J end lost 5 bases, and 10 bases lay between the germline ends. The CDR3 is 13 amino acids. The CDR3 spells CASSFSARETQYF. CDR3 DNA: TGTGCCAGCAGTTTCTCAGCGAGGGAGACCCAGTACTTC.

This sequence joins TRBV27 and TRBJ2-3; no clear D. This CDR3 is built from 13 residues. The V and J ends lost 5 bases and 4 bases respectively, with 10 bases between them. Germline CDR1 reads MNHEY; CDR2 reads SMNVEV (reference sequence). This chain's CDR3 is CASSPPGSDTQYF. The CDR3 DNA reads as TGTGCCAGCAGTCCCCCCGGGTCAGATACGCAGTATTTT.

The chain employs TRBV3-1 (or the pseudogene TRBV3-2) and TRBJ2-3; TRBD2 might be the D (6 bases). The V end was cut by 4 bases, the J end by 0 bases, with 11 bases between. This CDR3 region has 15 residues. Germline V gives CDR1 LGHDT, CDR2 YNNKEL (reference sequence). CDR3 sequence: CASSLSGTSTDTQYF. CDR3 DNA sequence: TGTGCCAGCAGCCTGTCCGGGACTAGCACAGATACGCAGTATTTT.

The V gene is TRBV5-5, the J gene TRBJ2-7, with TRBD2 matching 9 bases. Losses at the gene ends were 4 bases for V and 6 bases for J; bases not matched to a gene: 11. Per the germline V gene, CDR1 is SGHKS and CDR2 is YYEKEE (reference sequence). The CDR3 is 15 amino acids. CDR3 sequence: CASSGGLAGLIEQYF. The CDR3, as DNA: TGTGCCAGCAGCGGGGGTCTAGCGGGATTGATCGAGCAGTACTTC. The whole variable domain, remainder taken from reference TRBV5-5 and TRBJ2-7, is DAGVTQSPTHLIKTRGQQVTLRCSPISGHKSVSWYQQVLGQGPQFIFQYYEKEERGRGNFPDRFSARQFPNYSSELNVNALLLGDSALYLCASSGGLAGLIEQYFGPGTRLTVT.

As DNA, the CDR3 is TGTGCCTTATGGGAGGGGGACAGGGCTGAAGCTTTCTTT. This translates into CALWEGDRAEAFF. The chain is built from TRBV7-9 and TRBJ1-1; 9 nucleotides line up with TRBD1. Trimming took 11 bases from V and 6 from J; bases not matched to a gene: 10. There are 13 residues in the CDR3. Germline CDR1 SEHNR, CDR2 FQNEAQ (reference sequence). The full variable domain, rest sourced from reference TRBV7-9 and TRBJ1-1, is DTGVSQNPRHKITKRGQNVTFRCDPISEHNRLYWYRQTLGQGPEFLTYFQNEAQLEKSRLLSDRFSAERPKGSFSTLEIQRTEQGDSAMYLCALWEGDRAEAFFGQGTRLTVV.

This chain links TRBV21-1 with TRBJ1-2; the table's D call, TRBD1, was not checked against the DNA. TRBV21-1 corresponds to a pseudogene. The length of the CDR3 is 15 residues. CDR3 nucleotides: TGTGCCAGCAGCAATCGACAGGGGCGCCTCTATGGCTACACCTTC. This encodes CASSNRQGRLYGYTF.

The CDR3 protein is CSVETPTEAFF. CDR3 in DNA: TGCAGCGTGGAGACCCCGACTGAAGCTTTCTTT. The rearrangement links TRBV29-1 to TRBJ1-1, with D hard to call. The CDR3 is 11 residues long. Germline V gene sequence: CDR1 SQVTM, CDR2 ANQGSEA. The V and J ends lost 6 bases and 5 bases respectively, with 10 bases between them. Full variable domain (remainder filled in from reference TRBV29-1 and TRBJ1-1): SAVISQKPSRDICQRGTSLTIQCQVDSQVTMMFWYRQQPGQSLTLIATANQGSEATYESGFVIDKFPISRPNLTFSTLTVSNMSPEDSSIYLCSVETPTEAFFGQGTRLTVV.

This clone was detected only once. The chain is built from TRBV21-1 and TRBJ2-5; TRBD1, as called in the table, went unchecked against the DNA. TRBV21-1 is classified as a pseudogene. The CDR3 has 15 amino acids. CDR3 sequence: CASSIRGRLQETQYF. DNA for the CDR3: TGTGCCAGCAGCATCAGGGGGCGGCTACAAGAGACCCAGTACTTC.

This clone was detected only once. As the CDR3 is not closed by the conserved phenylalanine or tryptophan, this likely results from a read error. The DNA is omitted, as the CDR3 cannot be located on it reliably, and the CDR3 follows TCRdb's listing. The J gene is TRBJ2-4, the V gene TRBV7-8; TRBD1 was called by the table and not checked on the DNA. Germline V CDR1 and CDR2: SGHVS, FQNEAQ. Counting both end residues, the CDR3 totals 13 amino acids. The CDR3 sequence: CASSLSPDRDQEV.

The chain uses TRBV28 and TRBJ2-7, with 10 bases lining up with TRBD1. The germline V gene encodes CDR1 MDHEN and CDR2 SYDVKM. Unmatched junction bases numbered 6, after V lost 6 bases and J lost 4 bases. This CDR3 is 14 amino acids long. The CDR3 sequence is CASSIRDRGYEQYF. The CDR3 nucleotides are TGTGCCAGCAGCATAAGGGACAGGGGTTACGAGCAGTACTTC.

V usage is TRBV3-1 (or the pseudogene TRBV3-2) and J usage is TRBJ2-5; D is perhaps TRBD1 (6 bases). V was trimmed by 4 bases and J by 4 bases, leaving 16 bases between them. This CDR3 has 15 residues. Germline CDR1 LGHDT, CDR2 YNNKEL (reference sequence). CDR3 nucleotides: TGTGCCAGCAGCCCCATACAGGGCGGTCGAGAGACCCAGTACTTC. Encoded protein: CASSPIQGGRETQYF.

The chain has TRBV19 and TRBJ1-3, with no clear D. This CDR3 comprises 15 residues. The ends were cut back, 3 bases at V and 0 bases at J, with 9 bases in the middle. Germline CDR1 LNHDA, CDR2 SQIVND (reference sequence). The CDR3 here is CASSMSLNSGNTIYF. The CDR3 region has the DNA TGTGCCAGTAGTATGAGTCTGAACTCTGGAAACACCATATATTTT.

The chain has TRBV27 and TRBJ2-7, with 10 bases lining up with TRBD2. Germline values: CDR1 MNHEY, CDR2 SMNVEV (reference sequence). This CDR3 is 18 amino acids long. V was clipped by 3 bases and J by 6 bases; unmatched bases: 17. The CDR3 here is CASSFSPPRTSGKGEQYF. For the CDR3, the DNA is TGTGCCAGCAGTTTTTCCCCACCACGTACTAGCGGGAAGGGCGAGCAGTACTTC.

The J gene is TRBJ1-6, the V gene TRBV4-1; D is uncertain. The CDR3 loop spans 17 amino acids. Trimming left V 0 bases short and J 5 bases short, with 14 bases between. Germline-derived CDR1 and CDR2 are MGHRA and YSYEKL. The CDR3: CASSQDWANPHNSPLHF. In DNA, the CDR3 is TGCGCCAGCAGCCAAGACTGGGCCAACCCCCATAATTCACCCCTCCACTTT.

This clone has just one count. V usage is TRBV7-2 and J usage is TRBJ2-1, with 8 positions matching TRBD2. J gave up 4 bases and V 2 bases, and 7 bases lay outside the gene matches. The CDR3 runs to 16 residues. The germline V gene has CDR1 SGHTA and CDR2 FQGNSA. For the CDR3, the DNA is TGTGCCAGCAGCTTATATGCGGGAGGAGAATACAATGAGCAGTTCTTC. Protein: CASSLYAGGEYNEQFF. Drawing the rest from reference TRBV7-2 and TRBJ2-1, the complete variable domain is GAGVSQSPSNKVTEKGKDVELRCDPISGHTALYWYRQSLGQGLEFLIYFQGNSAPDKSGLPSDRFSAERTGGSVSTLTIQRTQQEDSAVYLCASSLYAGGEYNEQFFGPGTRLTVL.

J is TRBJ2-4 and V is TRBV18; D gene uncertain. Germline V gene sequence: CDR1 KGHSH, CDR2 LQKENI. There are 15 residues in the CDR3. Trimming cost V 3 bases and J 5 bases, with 14 bases left between them. As DNA, the CDR3 is TGTGCCAGCTCACCTCGCGAGAGTTCTCAAAACATTCAGTACTTC. It is translated as CASSPRESSQNIQYF.

The chain carries TRBV4-1 and TRBJ2-7; TRBD1 matches 8 bases. Germline trimming cut 1 base from V and 2 bases from J; bases unmatched to any gene: 4. Germline lookup yields CDR1 MGHRA and CDR2 YSYEKL. The CDR3 is 15 amino acids. For the CDR3, the DNA is TGCGCCAGCAGCCAAGGACAGGGGAAGGCCTACGAGCAGTACTTC. This encodes CASSQGQGKAYEQYF.

This chain links TRBV24-1 with TRBJ2-5; 7 bases align to TRBD2. The germline V gene has CDR1 KGHDR and CDR2 SFDVKD. This CDR3 contains 14 residues. With 5 bases clipped from V and 2 bases from J, the junction kept 4 bases outside the gene matches. Here the CDR3 DNA reads TGTGCCACCAGTGGGGCAGCGGGACAAGAGACCCAGTACTTC. Protein product: CATSGAAGQETQYF.

This clone was found once. The chain uses TRBV10-2 and TRBJ2-7, with D uncertain. V was pared by 6 bases and J by 6 bases, with 9 bases between. Germline loops: CDR1 WSHSY, CDR2 SAAADI. The CDR3 is made up of 11 amino acids. CDR3 residues: CASSQAVEQYF. The DNA for the CDR3 is TGCGCCAGCAGCCAGGCTGTCGAGCAGTACTTC.

The chain joins TRBV7-8 to TRBJ2-2; D call uncertain. The CDR3 contains 14 residues. The germline V gene encodes CDR1 SGHVS and CDR2 FQNEAQ. Between the trimmed V and J ends, which lost 0 bases and 4 bases, there was a span of 6 bases. CDR3 sequence: CASSLAGLTGELFF. The CDR3 nucleotides read TGTGCCAGCAGCTTAGCTGGGCTCACCGGGGAGCTGTTTTTT. Variable domain in full (rest from reference TRBV7-8 and TRBJ2-2): GAGVSQSPRYKVAKRGQDVALRCDPISGHVSLFWYQQALGQGPEFLTYFQNEAQLDKSGLPSDRFFAERPEGSVSTLKIQRTQQEDSAVYLCASSLAGLTGELFFGEGSRLTVL.

V is TRBV6-1 and J is TRBJ2-1, with 7 bases identical to TRBD1. Trimming at V came to 0 bases and at J to 4 bases, leaving 9 bases not matched to a gene. Germline values: CDR1 MNHNS, CDR2 SASEGT. The CDR3 sequence is 17 residues long. The CDR3 DNA sequence: TGTGCCAGCAGTGAAGCCCTGGGGACAGCCCCATACAATGAGCAGTTCTTC. Protein: CASSEALGTAPYNEQFF.

The chain couples TRBV9 to TRBJ2-6; possible D gene TRBD1, 6 bases. Trimming stripped 4 bases from V and 2 bases from J, with 19 bases between. The CDR3 spans 18 residues. The germline V gene encodes CDR1 SGDLS and CDR2 YYNGEE. In nucleotides, the CDR3 is TGTGCCAGCAGCAGCCGGGACAATTACACCCCTGGGGCCAACGTCCTGACTTTC. It specifies CASSSRDNYTPGANVLTF.